This T cell receptor (beta chain) is drawn from a study of cytomegalovirus exposure and HLA in healthy donors. Overall study: It was reported in a later analysis that the 90 to 150 validation repertoires used the same platform as the approximately 620 first-cohort repertoires. General study results and limits: Using the classifier, cytomegalovirus status was reportedly diagnosed with high specificity and sensitivity. Clusters of TCRs from the first cohort tended to co-occur in the 130 or so validation repertoires (as a later analysis found). CMV antigen specificity was confirmed in vitro for a few CMV-associated chains.

Profiled with immunoSEQ multiplex PCR; TCRdb holds only in-frame clones, not every one. Found here are 90,000 to 120,000 clones, approximately 96% of them singletons; the top ten hold 0.67%. The CDR3 runs 13 residues. With 2 bases removed from V and 4 bases from J, the gap between germline ends came to 8 bases. CDR1 and CDR2 (germline): MNHEY, SVGAGI. Worth noting for this clone: Its specificity is not known.

The sequence derives from a woman aged 18-29 years in good health and CMV-seronegative. The V call is TRBV6-5, the J call TRBJ1-1; no reliable D call. Sequenced: PBMCs. The CDR3 region is CASSYARSTEAFF. In nucleotides, the CDR3 is TGTGCCAGCAGTTACGCCCGGAGCACTGAAGCTTTCTTT.